This T cell receptor beta chain was sequenced for a study (dated by TCRdb to the mid-2010s). Study-level background: The study tested whether tumor-infiltrating Tregs in breast cancer are recruited from blood Tregs or converted in situ from other CD4+ T cell subsets.

As concerns this clonotype: No cognate antigen has been identified for it. Qualities for individual bases were not recorded, and no much larger clone is one base off.

The memory CD4+ T cell population was isolated based on a CD4+CD45RO+CD25- phenotype. Tregs, naive and memory CD4+ T cells from tumor, blood and ipsilateral draining lymph nodes of five breast cancer patients underwent full-length TCR alpha and beta sequencing. Tumor tissue, along with lymph nodes from ipsilateral axillary dissection, was perfused with PBS, minced, and then digested using collagenase I and hyaluronidase. Sorted cell populations were confirmed by FACS to exceed 90% purity. General findings and caveats noted by the study authors: The greatest overlap of tumor-infiltrating Treg TCR alpha and beta sequences was with tumor naive CD4+ T cells, followed next by blood naive CD4+ T cells. Rather than covering whole repertoires, validation in the larger cohort was restricted to a single TCR beta V-J rearrangement. Tumor memory CD4+ T cell TCR gene usage was found to cluster with blood and lymph node memory CD4+ cells and with lymph node naive CD4+ cells.

The germline ends are 6 bases apart after V is trimmed by 2 bases and J by 2 bases. The germline V gene sets CDR1 to MNHEY and CDR2 to SVGAGI. There are 13 amino acids in the CDR3, from cysteine to phenylalanine inclusive. Only the CDR3 DNA stays, 39 bases, in frame from base 1. Amplification of full-length TCR variable regions was done by 5' RACE PCR using constant-region reverse primers, and this step was followed by semi-nested PCR with Nested Universal Primer A. The ReliaPrep RNA Cell Miniprep System was used to extract total RNA, which was then reverse transcribed into 5'RACE-ready cDNA with the SMARTer RACE 5'/3' Kit. Multiplex adaptors were used to barcode the full-length TCR alpha and beta libraries, which were then sequenced on an Illumina MiSeq. As for how the authors treated the data: For each of nine subset-tissue groups, sequencing data from the five patients were pooled, and the groups were compared by unsupervised clustering of TCR gene usage. Repertoire similarity was calculated with the Morisita-Horn index, weighting shared sequences by their contribution to each repertoire. The public reads were quality trimmed at Q25 with fastp and then assembled into clones with MiXCR by TCRdb, keeping productive beta chains. Each CDR3 protein appears once, grouped with its most common genes and DNA. The V and J calls were not made by the authors but by TCRdb's processing. Here the sample has about 42,000 distinct CDR3 sequences; 30% occur a single time. Approximately 4.1% of the sample is in the top ten clones.

The material sequenced was tumor-infiltrating memory CD4+ T cells sorted from the breast tumor. In the paper's terms, the cell subset or site label means: memory CD4+ T cells, CD4+CD45RO+CD25-. This clonotype was sampled from a female donor with breast cancer. The sequence joins TRBV6-5 to TRBJ1-2; the D gene identity is not certain. The CDR3 region: CASSYGVNYGYTF. The sequenced DNA is TGTGCCAGCAGTTACGGAGTCAACTATGGCTACACCTTC.